Shown below are 19 T cell receptor beta chains from a single sample sequenced in a study of T cells in localized non-small cell lung cancer. The assay was immunoSEQ multiplex PCR, and TCRdb's table has in-frame clones only and misses some. This table has more than 25,000 clones, around four fifths appearing once. The source material was peripheral blood, sampled before any cancer treatment. The receptors derive from a woman between 40 and 69 years old with stage I lung adenocarcinoma.

Here the CDR3 DNA reads TGTGCCAGCAGTCTTGTGCGACAGGGAAACTATGGCTACACCTTC. Protein: CASSLVRQGNYGYTF. V is TRBV28 and J is TRBJ1-2; 7 bases match TRBD1. This CDR3 contains 15 residues. CDR1 and CDR2 (germline): MDHEN, SYDVKM. The V segment lost 5 bases and the J segment 2 bases; nucleotides outside the gene matches: 8.

The gene calls are TRBV5-8 and TRBJ1-1, with D uncertain. This CDR3 has 15 residues. Germline assignment: CDR1 SGHTS and CDR2 YDEGEE. V lost 3 bases, J lost 1 base, and 13 bases lay in between. CDR3 amino acids: CASSSPGVQNTEAFF. DNA for the CDR3: TGTGCCAGCAGCTCCCCGGGCGTACAGAACACTGAAGCTTTCTTT. Based on the CDR3 plus reference TRBV5-8 and TRBJ1-1, the full variable domain is EAGVTQSPTHLIKTRGQQATLRCSPISGHTSVYWYQQALGLGLQFLLWYDEGEERNRGNFPPRFSGRQFPNYSSELNVNALELEDSALYLCASSSPGVQNTEAFFGQGTRLTVV.

This chain joins TRBV9 and TRBJ1-1; 9 nucleotides line up with TRBD1. Losses at the gene ends were 4 bases for V and 5 bases for J; bases not matched to a gene: 9. The germline V gene has CDR1 SGDLS and CDR2 YYNGEE. This CDR3 spans 15 amino acids. The CDR3 region has the DNA TGTGCCAGCAGCACGGGACAGGGAGAGAGGACTGAAGCTTTCTTT. Its protein is CASSTGQGERTEAFF. Drawing the rest from reference TRBV9 and TRBJ1-1, the complete variable domain is DSGVTQTPKHLITATGQRVTLRCSPRSGDLSVYWYQQSLDQGLQFLIQYYNGEERAKGNILERFSAQQFPDLHSELNLSSLELGDSALYFCASSTGQGERTEAFFGQGTRLTVV.

This clone has only one observation. J is TRBJ2-2 and V is TRBV11-2; a possible D gene is TRBD1 (6 bases). Trimming shortened V by 5 bases and J by 4 bases, and 11 bases separated the two germline ends. Germline CDR1 is SGHAT and CDR2 is FQNNGV. The CDR3 has 14 residues. The CDR3 nucleotides are TGTGCCAGCAGCCCCCGCAGGGGCACCGGGGAGCTGTTTTTT. Amino acids: CASSPRRGTGELFF.

In this sample, this clone turned up a few times. The rearrangement links TRBV18 to TRBJ1-5; TRBD1 might be the D (6 bases). Germline values: CDR1 KGHSH, CDR2 LQKENI. Trimming removed 6 bases at V and 5 bases at J, with 14 bases between. The CDR3 spans 14 residues. CDR3 in DNA: TGTGCCAGCTCGCGAGGGGGGGCGCATCAGCCCCAGCATTTT. Protein: CASSRGGAHQPQHF.

The chain uses TRBV7-2 and TRBJ2-5; 8 bases agree with TRBD2. CDR1 SGHTA and CDR2 FQGNSA come from the germline V gene. The CDR3 contains 17 residues. The junction had 12 bases not matched to a gene; V was cut back by 2 bases and J by 4 bases. This CDR3 reads CASSLKFPGGPGETQYF. CDR3 DNA: TGTGCCAGCAGCTTAAAGTTCCCGGGGGGGCCCGGAGAGACCCAGTACTTC.

The chain combines TRBV7-9 with TRBJ1-4, with 7 positions matching TRBD1. CDR1 and CDR2 from the germline V gene are SEHNR and FQNEAQ (reference sequence). V was clipped by 3 bases and J by 4 bases; unmatched bases: 8. This CDR3 has 16 residues. CDR3 nucleotides: TGTGCCAGCAGCTTTGGGTCCGGGACAGATAATGAAAAACTGTTTTTT. Its protein product is CASSFGSGTDNEKLFF. The full variable domain, in which reference TRBV7-9 and TRBJ1-4 provide the parts outside the CDR3, is DTGVSQNPRHKITKRGQNVTFRCDPISEHNRLYWYRQTLGQGPEFLTYFQNEAQLEKSRLLSDRFSAERPKGSFSTLEIQRTEQGDSAMYLCASSFGSGTDNEKLFFGSGTQLSVL.

This chain links TRBV15 with TRBJ2-1, with D perhaps given as TRBD1 or TRBD2 (6 bases each). Trimming removed 5 bases from V and 7 bases from J, with 18 bases in between. Per the germline V gene, CDR1 is LNHNV and CDR2 is YYDKDF (reference sequence). The CDR3 consists of 15 residues. The CDR3: CATSPDWGARNEQFF. The CDR3 DNA sequence: TGTGCCACCAGCCCCGATTGGGGGGCGCGGAATGAGCAGTTCTTC.

The chain has TRBV6-1 and TRBJ2-3; possibly TRBD2 for D (5 bases). This CDR3 region has 16 residues. The V and J ends lost 4 bases and 6 bases respectively, with 20 bases between them. CDR1 MNHNS and CDR2 SASEGT come from the germline V gene. The CDR3 region is CASSGELGQNSDTQYF. As DNA, the CDR3 is TGTGCCAGCAGTGGGGAGCTAGGGCAGAATTCGGATACGCAGTATTTT.

This chain uses TRBV15 with TRBJ1-1; unclear D gene. V lost 1 base, J lost 1 base, and 4 bases lay in between. In germline, CDR1 is LNHNV, CDR2 YYDKDF (reference sequence). This CDR3 spans 13 amino acids. The CDR3 loop is CATSRVGNTEAFF. The CDR3, as DNA: TGTGCCACCAGCAGAGTAGGGAACACTGAAGCTTTCTTT.

This clone was picked up one time. The chain couples TRBV7-2 to TRBJ1-5; D gene ambiguous. V lost 0 bases, J lost 5 bases, and 11 bases lay in between. Germline V lookup: CDR1 SGHTA, CDR2 FQGNSA. The CDR3 extends over 15 amino acids. CDR3 sequence (DNA): TGTGCCAGCAGCTTAGCGGCGCTCCGGGATCAGCCCCAGCATTTT. It yields the protein CASSLAALRDQPQHF.

V usage is TRBV5-1 and J usage is TRBJ2-1; D is undetermined. The CDR3 has 14 amino acids. Trimming cost V 0 bases and J 0 bases, with 4 bases left between them. Germline V gives CDR1 SGHRS, CDR2 YFSETQ. CDR3 nucleotides: TGCGCCAGCAGCTTGGGGGGCTCCTACAATGAGCAGTTCTTC. Its protein is CASSLGGSYNEQFF.

This rearrangement joins TRBV20-1 to TRBJ1-1; D not certain. The CDR3 contains 11 residues. CDR1 and CDR2 (germline): DFQATT, SNEGSKA (reference sequence). V gave up 0 bases and J gave up 6 bases, with 5 bases separating them. This chain's CDR3 is CSARDPAEAFF. In nucleotides, the CDR3 is TGCAGTGCTAGAGATCCCGCTGAAGCTTTCTTT.

This chain connects TRBV19 to TRBJ1-1; D is possibly TRBD1 (6 bases). V was clipped by 6 bases and J by 7 bases, with 9 bases between them. Germline loops: CDR1 LNHDA, CDR2 SQIVND (reference sequence). The CDR3 is 11 residues long. The CDR3 here is CASRMDSEAFF. The CDR3 bases are TGTGCCAGTAGGATGGACAGTGAAGCTTTCTTT.

Here the CDR3 reads CARGSREGNQPQHF. CDR3 coding DNA: TGTGCCAGGGGCAGCAGGGAAGGCAATCAGCCCCAGCATTTT. The chain uses TRBV2 and TRBJ1-5, with D possibly matching TRBD1 (5 bases). Per germline, CDR1 SNHLY and CDR2 FYNNEI. V dropped 9 bases and J dropped 2 bases, with 14 bases sitting between them. The CDR3 spans 14 residues.

This chain connects TRBV5-1 to TRBJ2-6; no clear D. The CDR3 is 14 amino acids. Germline lookup yields CDR1 SGHRS and CDR2 YFSETQ. V was trimmed by 3 bases and J by 2 bases, leaving 6 bases between them. This chain's CDR3 is CASSSSPGANVLTF. The CDR3 nucleotides read TGCGCCAGCAGCTCAAGCCCTGGGGCCAACGTCCTGACTTTC.

This sequence joins TRBV7-9 and TRBJ1-2; D uncertain. V was trimmed by 1 base and J by 5 bases, leaving 14 bases between them. CDR3 length equals 15 residues. Germline loops: CDR1 SEHNR, CDR2 FQNEAQ (reference sequence). DNA of the CDR3: TGTGCCAGCAGCTTAGGAGGAGCAGTCCTTTATGGCTACACCTTC. Protein product: CASSLGGAVLYGYTF.

The chain combines TRBV5-4 with TRBJ1-2; perhaps TRBD1 as D (6 bases). The germline CDR1 and CDR2 sequences are SGHNT and YYREEE (reference sequence). The CDR3 totals 15 residues. Trimming stripped 1 base from V and 6 bases from J, with 16 bases between. The CDR3 protein is CASSLMGGRGDGYTF. In nucleotides, the CDR3 is TGTGCCAGCAGCTTGATGGGGGGCAGGGGCGATGGCTACACCTTC.

The chain uses TRBV19 and TRBJ1-1, with TRBD1 identical over 8 bases. The germline CDR1 and CDR2 sequences are LNHDA and SQIVND (reference sequence). This CDR3 has 17 amino acids. The J segment lost 1 base and the V segment lost 7 bases, leaving 14 bases of the junction unmatched. Written as DNA, the CDR3 is TGTGCCAGTACCACACCAAGGGGACAGGCGAGGAACACTGAAGCTTTCTTT. As protein: CASTTPRGQARNTEAFF.